Each of the 21 T cell receptor beta chains below was sequenced from the same sample in a study of shared clonotypes between healthy human individuals. Clones were read by immunoSEQ multiplex PCR, and TCRdb kept only the in-frame ones, dropping some. The table has under 1,900,000 clones, 97% to 99% seen once. Sequencing used naive CD4+ T cells sorted from blood. The subset: CD45RA+ positively selected. These receptors originate from a man aged 30-40 years in good health.

The chain combines TRBV6-6 with TRBJ2-1; 9 bases line up with TRBD1. Germline V lookup: CDR1 MNHNY, CDR2 SVGAGI (reference sequence). The CDR3 spans 15 residues. J was trimmed by 4 bases and V by 6 bases; bases with no gene match: 7. The CDR3 sequence is CASRTTGGTYNEQFF. CDR3 DNA: TGTGCCAGCAGAACGACAGGGGGGACTTACAATGAGCAGTTCTTC.

The rearrangement uses TRBV5-4 and TRBJ1-5; D not certain. Germline CDR1 reads SGHNT; CDR2 reads YYREEE (reference sequence). V was pared by 4 bases and J by 1 base, with 6 bases between. This CDR3 contains 13 residues. CDR3 coding DNA: TGTGCCAGCAGCGTGGACAGCAATCAGCCCCAGCATTTT. It is translated as CASSVDSNQPQHF. Looking up the rest from reference TRBV5-4 and TRBJ1-5 gives the full variable domain: ETGVTQSPTHLIKTRGQQVTLRCSSQSGHNTVSWYQQALGQGPQFIFQYYREEENGRGNFPPRFSGLQFPNYSSELNVNALELDDSALYLCASSVDSNQPQHFGDGTRLSIL.

The V and J genes are TRBV11-2 and TRBJ2-2; weak D call: TRBD2 (6 bases). Germline lookup yields CDR1 SGHAT and CDR2 FQNNGV. This CDR3 contains 16 residues. Trimming removed 5 bases from V and 6 bases from J, with 19 bases in between. CDR3 nucleotide sequence: TGTGCCAGCAGCGAAAAAGGGGACTTTTACTCCGGGGAGCTGTTTTTT. Translating gives CASSEKGDFYSGELFF.

V is TRBV11-3 and J is TRBJ2-2; 10 bases match TRBD2. Germline CDR1 and CDR2: SGHNT and YENEEA. The CDR3 runs to 20 residues. V lost 2 bases to trimming and J lost 2 bases; unmatched junction nucleotides: 14. The CDR3 here is CASSLYPSGRGVANTGELFF. The CDR3 nucleotides read TGTGCCAGCAGCTTATATCCCAGCGGGAGGGGTGTTGCTAACACCGGGGAGCTGTTTTTT.

CDR3 sequence: CASRTDSLNTEAFF. Written as DNA, the CDR3 is TGTGCCAGCAGAACGGACAGTCTAAACACTGAAGCTTTCTTT. The rearrangement links TRBV6-1 to TRBJ1-1; perhaps TRBD1 as D (6 bases). There are 14 residues in the CDR3. With 6 bases removed from V and 2 bases from J, the gap between germline ends came to 13 bases. Germline assignment: CDR1 MNHNS and CDR2 SASEGT.

V is TRBV6-5 and J is TRBJ2-3; 7 bases are a match to TRBD2. V dropped 6 bases and J dropped 2; count of bases not matched to a gene: 8. Germline V gene sequence: CDR1 MNHEY, CDR2 SVGAGI. The CDR3 is 15 amino acids. For the CDR3, the DNA is TGTGCCAGCAGGTCCGCGGGGGAGAACACAGATACGCAGTATTTT. It specifies CASRSAGENTDTQYF.

The chain links TRBV18 to TRBJ2-1; D ambiguous. Per germline, CDR1 KGHSH and CDR2 LQKENI. Trimming pared 3 bases from V and 10 bases from J, leaving 10 bases between. This CDR3 has 12 residues. The CDR3 is CASSPFPREQFF. The CDR3, as DNA: TGTGCCAGCTCACCCTTTCCCCGGGAGCAGTTCTTC. The full variable domain, with the rest looked up from reference TRBV18 and TRBJ2-1, is NAGVMQNPRHLVRRRGQEARLRCSPMKGHSHVYWYRQLPEEGLKFMVYLQKENIIDESGMPKERFSAEFPKEGPSILRIQQVVRGDSAAYFCASSPFPREQFFGPGTRLTVL.

The CDR3 loop reads CSVVRLAGERNEQFF. The CDR3 nucleotides read TGCAGCGTGGTACGACTAGCGGGAGAGCGCAATGAGCAGTTCTTC. This chain links TRBV29-1 with TRBJ2-1; TRBD2 agrees at 12 bases. CDR3 length: 15 residues. V lost 6 bases, J lost 6 bases, and 9 bases stayed unmatched. The germline V gene encodes CDR1 SQVTM and CDR2 ANQGSEA.

Remarks on this clone: Other nucleotide sequences from this sample produce the same CDR3. V and J are TRBV5-1 and TRBJ2-2; 7 nucleotides line up with TRBD2. The CDR3 has 16 amino acids. The germline CDR1 and CDR2 sequences are SGHRS and YFSETQ. V dropped 0 bases and J dropped 1; count of bases not matched to a gene: 3. The CDR3 coding sequence is TGCGCCAGCAGCTTGGTGCCTAGCGGGAACACCGGGGAGCTGTTTTTT. Protein sequence: CASSLVPSGNTGELFF.

The chain combines TRBV5-4 with TRBJ2-7; D may correspond to TRBD1 or TRBD2 (5 bases each). The germline V gene encodes CDR1 SGHNT and CDR2 YYREEE (reference sequence). CDR3 length: 15 amino acids. With 4 bases removed from V and 3 bases from J, the gap between germline ends came to 17 bases. CDR3 sequence (DNA): TGTGCCAGCAGCGTAGACTGGGACGTAAACTACGAGCAGTACTTC. Translation: CASSVDWDVNYEQYF. The variable domain in full, completed from reference TRBV5-4 and TRBJ2-7, reads ETGVTQSPTHLIKTRGQQVTLRCSSQSGHNTVSWYQQALGQGPQFIFQYYREEENGRGNFPPRFSGLQFPNYSSELNVNALELDDSALYLCASSVDWDVNYEQYFGPGTRLTVT.

The chain has TRBV11-2 and TRBJ2-3, with 7 bases matching TRBD1. The CDR3 spans 15 residues. Germline assignment: CDR1 SGHAT and CDR2 FQNNGV. Trimming removed 6 bases from V and 1 base from J; junction bases left unmatched: 7. The CDR3 region has the DNA TGTGCCAGCAGGTTCGGGGACAGACGCACAGATACGCAGTATTTT. It translates to CASRFGDRRTDTQYF.

J is TRBJ2-1 and V is TRBV11-3; D ambiguous. Trimming left V 1 base short and J 7 bases short, with 8 bases between. CDR3 length: 13 residues. The germline gives CDR1 SGHNT, CDR2 YENEEA. CDR3 residues: CASSLGQWNEQFF. The CDR3 region has the DNA TGTGCCAGCAGCTTAGGGCAGTGGAATGAGCAGTTCTTC.

On this clone itself: The sample holds other DNA sequences that translate to the same CDR3. V and J are TRBV7-9 and TRBJ2-3; D unclear. V was trimmed by 5 bases and J by 2 bases, leaving 5 bases between them. The CDR3 is 12 amino acids. Looked up from germline, CDR1 is SEHNR and CDR2 is FQNEAQ (reference sequence). CDR3: CASSPPTDTQYF. CDR3 in DNA: TGTGCCAGCAGCCCCCCCACAGATACGCAGTATTTT.

The chain couples TRBV6-5 to TRBJ2-2; tentative D call: TRBD2 (6 bases). The length of the CDR3 is 16 residues. CDR1 is MNHEY and CDR2 is SVGAGI in the germline V gene. V lost 4 bases to trimming and J lost 7 bases, with 19 bases between them. This CDR3 reads CASSSPLGGWIGELFF. DNA for the CDR3: TGTGCCAGCAGTTCCCCACTAGGAGGGTGGATCGGGGAGCTGTTTTTT.

This rearrangement joins TRBV7-9 to TRBJ1-2, with a tentative D call TRBD1 (6 bases). This CDR3 has 16 amino acids. CDR1 and CDR2 from the germline V gene are SEHNR and FQNEAQ (reference sequence). Trimming took 2 bases from V and 4 from J, leaving 17 bases between them. The CDR3: CASSLTPRAGAYGYTF. DNA for the CDR3: TGTGCCAGCAGCTTAACTCCCCGAGCAGGGGCCTATGGCTACACCTTC.

The chain combines TRBV5-6 with TRBJ1-4, with unresolved D. This CDR3 comprises 13 residues. Germline lookup yields CDR1 SGHDT and CDR2 YYEEEE. Deletions cut 6 bases from V and 8 bases from J, with 14 bases between. The CDR3 region has the DNA TGTGCCAGCACTGAAGCGCGCAGGGAAAAACTGTTTTTT. Protein product: CASTEARREKLFF.

This clone was seen a single time. The J gene is TRBJ2-3, the V gene TRBV11-3, with 8 bases aligning to TRBD2. Germline CDR1 SGHNT, CDR2 YENEEA. The CDR3 totals 17 residues. The junction had 8 bases not matched to a gene; V was cut back by 2 bases and J by 1 base. The chain's CDR3 is CASSLRGGSGGTDTQYF. The DNA for the CDR3 is TGTGCCAGCAGCTTACGGGGGGGGTCAGGCGGCACAGATACGCAGTATTTT.

This clone was detected only once. The V gene is TRBV2, the J gene TRBJ2-1, with 10 bases matching TRBD2. Trimming took 6 bases from V and 3 from J; bases not matched to a gene: 5. The length of the CDR3 is 15 residues. The germline V gene encodes CDR1 SNHLY and CDR2 FYNNEI. CDR3 residues: CASSRAGGGYNEQFF. The CDR3 region has the DNA TGTGCCAGCAGCAGAGCGGGAGGGGGCTACAATGAGCAGTTCTTC.

V is TRBV4-3 and J is TRBJ2-5; D possibly corresponds to TRBD2 (6 bases). There are 16 residues in the CDR3. V shed 1 base and J shed 0 bases, with 12 bases lying between them. The germline CDR1 and CDR2 sequences are LGHNA and YSLEER. The CDR3 region has the DNA TGCGCCAGCAGCCAAGGTGCTAGCGCCTACCAAGAGACCCAGTACTTC. This gives the protein CASSQGASAYQETQYF.

The V and J genes are TRBV27 and TRBJ2-1; 15 bases line up with TRBD2. With 0 bases clipped from V and 2 bases from J, the junction kept 5 bases outside the gene matches. The CDR3 length is 19 residues. CDR1 and CDR2 (germline): MNHEY, SMNVEV (reference sequence). The CDR3 sequence: CASSLSRTSGRVPYNEQFF. DNA for the CDR3: TGTGCCAGCAGTTTATCCCGGACTAGCGGGAGGGTACCCTACAATGAGCAGTTCTTC.

The CDR3 sequence is CASSPLHRDEQYF. The CDR3 DNA reads as TGTGCCAGCTCACCACTCCACCGGGACGAGCAGTACTTC. The chain is built from TRBV18 and TRBJ2-7; no clear D gene. Germline CDR1 KGHSH, CDR2 LQKENI. V lost 1 base, J lost 5 bases, and 9 bases lay in between. The CDR3 length is 13 residues.